The clone carrying this T cell receptor beta chain was seen more than once but under ten times. The source of the sample is a study of early T cells in non-severe SARS-CoV-2 infection. Study at large: Sequencing input comprised bulk RNA from unsorted whole blood; chain pairing was not available.

Unique molecular identifier tags were affixed to discrete cDNA molecules. TCRdb recomputed calls from the 5' RACE reads with MiXCR, one row per CDR3 protein. The sample has about 110,000 distinct CDR3 sequences, 11% seen once. V was trimmed by 2 bases and J by 2 bases, leaving 19 bases between them. Per germline, CDR1 MNHNY and CDR2 SVGAGI (reference sequence). The CDR3 has 18 residues. This chain connects TRBV6-6 to TRBJ1-5; maybe TRBD1 (6 bases). The clonotype comes from an adult who was a healthcare worker with PCR-confirmed SARS-CoV-2 infection or an uninfected control (not recorded which). Sequences were obtained from whole blood. The CDR3 coding sequence is TGTGCCAGCAGTTACGCCCCATCTCAGGGGATGGGCAATCAGCCCCAGCATTTT. Its protein product is CASSYAPSQGMGNQPQHF.